Listed below are T cell receptor beta chains from one sample, sequenced in a study of response to subunit inactivated influenza vaccine. TCRdb used MiXCR to reprocess the RT-PCR reads, holding one entry per CDR3 protein. The table includes about 520,000 distinct CDR3 sequences, roughly 7.6% detected once. The specimen comprised PBMCs from blood, sampled 23 to 25 months after vaccination. The source of these receptors is a man aged 50 to 69 who received an inactivated influenza vaccine. CDR3s include the opening cysteine and the closing phenylalanine or tryptophan. D genes are given only for firm matches. Not all rows give a size; the values are once, few, many and, for expanded clones, a class.

d_gene: TRBD1; j_gene: TRBJ1-4; v_gene: TRBV28; abundance: -; CDR3aa: CASRPRGTADEKLFF; CDR3nt: TGTGCCAGCAGGCCACGCGGGACAGCCGATGAAAAACTGTTTTTT
d_gene: -; j_gene: TRBJ2-2; v_gene: TRBV9; abundance: few; CDR3aa: CASSVSAVRGTGELFF; CDR3nt: TGTGCCAGCAGCGTAAGTGCGGTCCGAGGAACCGGGGAGCTGTTTTTT
d_gene: TRBD1; j_gene: TRBJ1-2; v_gene: TRBV20-1; abundance: many; CDR3aa: CSAPGLQGNDGYTF; CDR3nt: TGCAGTGCTCCAGGATTACAGGGGAACGATGGCTACACCTTC
d_gene: -; j_gene: TRBJ1-5; v_gene: TRBV20-1; abundance: few; CDR3aa: CSAIKLEGDQPQHF; CDR3nt: TGCAGTGCGATCAAGCTGGAGGGGGATCAGCCCCAGCATTTT
d_gene: -; j_gene: TRBJ1-6; v_gene: TRBV11-2; abundance: many; CDR3aa: CASSLQGRRSPLHF; CDR3nt: TGTGCCAGCAGCTTACAGGGCCGGCGGTCACCCCTCCACTTT
d_gene: -; j_gene: TRBJ2-1; v_gene: TRBV7-9; abundance: -; CDR3aa: CASNLRGNEQFF; CDR3nt: TGTGCCAGCAACCTTAGGGGGAATGAGCAGTTCTTC
d_gene: TRBD1; j_gene: TRBJ1-5; v_gene: TRBV20-1; abundance: -; CDR3aa: CSARDSAGTGVQPQHF; CDR3nt: TGCAGTGCTAGAGACTCGGCAGGAACAGGGGTTCAGCCCCAGCATTTT
d_gene: TRBD2; j_gene: TRBJ2-1; v_gene: TRBV6-2/TRBV6-3; abundance: many; CDR3aa: CASSRGLAGPNEQFF; CDR3nt: TGTGCCAGCAGTCGGGGACTAGCGGGACCCAATGAGCAGTTCTTC
d_gene: TRBD1; j_gene: TRBJ2-3; v_gene: TRBV7-9; abundance: -; CDR3aa: CASRPVRGRTDTQYF; CDR3nt: TGTGCCAGCAGACCTGTGAGGGGGCGCACAGATACGCAGTATTTT
d_gene: TRBD2; j_gene: TRBJ2-1; v_gene: TRBV30; abundance: -; CDR3aa: CAWSVLSSGGPQEQFF; CDR3nt: TGTGCCTGGAGTGTCCTGTCCAGCGGGGGCCCTCAGGAGCAGTTCTTC
d_gene: TRBD2; j_gene: TRBJ2-1; v_gene: TRBV2; abundance: many; CDR3aa: CASSGTRFSYNEQFF; CDR3nt: TGTGCCAGCAGCGGGACTAGATTCTCCTACAATGAGCAGTTCTTC
d_gene: TRBD1; j_gene: TRBJ1-5; v_gene: TRBV10-3; abundance: many; CDR3aa: CAISARDSGVGNQPQHF; CDR3nt: TGTGCCATCAGTGCCCGGGACAGTGGTGTGGGCAATCAGCCCCAGCATTTT
d_gene: TRBD1; j_gene: TRBJ1-2; v_gene: TRBV6-1; abundance: -; CDR3aa: CASSPLGQGNYGYTF; CDR3nt: TGTGCCAGCAGCCCCCTAGGACAGGGCAACTATGGCTACACCTTC
d_gene: -; j_gene: TRBJ2-1; v_gene: TRBV19; abundance: -; CDR3aa: CASSPRQISYNEQFF; CDR3nt: TGTGCCAGTAGTCCACGACAGATTTCCTACAATGAGCAGTTCTTC
d_gene: -; j_gene: TRBJ2-1; v_gene: TRBV12-3/TRBV12-4; abundance: many; CDR3aa: CASSALAVEQFF; CDR3nt: TGTGCCAGCAGTGCCCTAGCCGTTGAGCAGTTCTTC
d_gene: TRBD2; j_gene: TRBJ2-7; v_gene: TRBV18; abundance: -; CDR3aa: CASSPPMAGGYEQYF; CDR3nt: TGTGCCAGCTCACCACCGATGGCGGGAGGGTACGAGCAGTACTTC
d_gene: -; j_gene: TRBJ2-1; v_gene: TRBV11-3; abundance: -; CDR3aa: CASSKPGTNEQFF; CDR3nt: TGTGCCAGCAGCAAACCCGGGACAAATGAGCAGTTCTTC